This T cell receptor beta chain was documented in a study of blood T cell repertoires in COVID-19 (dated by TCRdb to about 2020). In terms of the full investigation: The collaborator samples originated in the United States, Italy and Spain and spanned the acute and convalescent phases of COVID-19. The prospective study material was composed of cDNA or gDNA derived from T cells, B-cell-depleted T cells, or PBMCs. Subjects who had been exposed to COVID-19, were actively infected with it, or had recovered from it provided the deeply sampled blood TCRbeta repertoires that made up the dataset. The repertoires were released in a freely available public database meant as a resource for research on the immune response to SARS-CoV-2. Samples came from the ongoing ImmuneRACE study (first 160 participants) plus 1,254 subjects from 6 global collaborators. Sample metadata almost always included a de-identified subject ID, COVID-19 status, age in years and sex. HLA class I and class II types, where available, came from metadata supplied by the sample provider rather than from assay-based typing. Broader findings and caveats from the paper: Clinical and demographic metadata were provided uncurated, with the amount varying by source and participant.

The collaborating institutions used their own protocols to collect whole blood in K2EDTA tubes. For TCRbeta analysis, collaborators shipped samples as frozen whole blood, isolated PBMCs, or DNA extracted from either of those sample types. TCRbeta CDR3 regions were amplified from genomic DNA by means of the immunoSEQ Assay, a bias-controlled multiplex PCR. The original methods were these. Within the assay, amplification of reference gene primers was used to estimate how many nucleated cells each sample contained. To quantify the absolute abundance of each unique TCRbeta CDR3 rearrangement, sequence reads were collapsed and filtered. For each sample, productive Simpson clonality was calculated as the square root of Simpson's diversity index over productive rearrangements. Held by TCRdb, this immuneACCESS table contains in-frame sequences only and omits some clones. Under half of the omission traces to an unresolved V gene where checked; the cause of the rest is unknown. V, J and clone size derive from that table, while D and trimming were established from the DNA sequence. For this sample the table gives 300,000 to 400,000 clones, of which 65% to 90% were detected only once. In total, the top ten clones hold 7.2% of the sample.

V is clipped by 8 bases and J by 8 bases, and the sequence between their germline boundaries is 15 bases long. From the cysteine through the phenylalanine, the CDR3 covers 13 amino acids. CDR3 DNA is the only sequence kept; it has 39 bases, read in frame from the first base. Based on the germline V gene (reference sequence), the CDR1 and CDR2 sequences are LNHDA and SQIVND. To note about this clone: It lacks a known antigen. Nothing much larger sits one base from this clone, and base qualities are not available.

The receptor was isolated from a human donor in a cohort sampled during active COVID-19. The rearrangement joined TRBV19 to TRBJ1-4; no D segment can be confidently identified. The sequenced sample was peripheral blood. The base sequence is TGTGCCAGTGAACGCGTACCAGGCGAAAAACTGTTTTTT. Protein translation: CASERVPGEKLFF.